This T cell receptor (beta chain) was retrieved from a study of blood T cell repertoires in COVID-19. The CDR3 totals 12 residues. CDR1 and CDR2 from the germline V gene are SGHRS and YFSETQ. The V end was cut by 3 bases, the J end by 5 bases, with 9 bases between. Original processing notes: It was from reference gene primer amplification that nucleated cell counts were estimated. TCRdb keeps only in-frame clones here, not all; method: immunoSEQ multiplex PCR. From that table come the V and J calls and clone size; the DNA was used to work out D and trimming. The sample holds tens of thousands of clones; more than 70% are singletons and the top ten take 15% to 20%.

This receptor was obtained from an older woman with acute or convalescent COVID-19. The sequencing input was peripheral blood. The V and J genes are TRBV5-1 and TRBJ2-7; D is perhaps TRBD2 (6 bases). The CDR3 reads CASSSGVHEQYF. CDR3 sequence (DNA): TGCGCCAGCAGCTCGGGAGTACACGAGCAGTACTTC.